These 9 T cell receptor beta chains were all obtained from the same sample, sequenced in a study of blood T cell repertoires in COVID-19. The table came from immunoSEQ multiplex PCR; TCRdb's copy has only in-frame clones and leaves some out. The sample has hundreds of thousands of clones, approximately 92% seen once. The sample taken for sequencing was PBMCs or T cells enriched from blood (not recorded which). These receptor sequences come from a man younger than 45 who had recovered from COVID-19.

In this sample, this clone turned up once. CDR3 residues: CASRSGGAGYNSPLHF. The CDR3 nucleotides are TGTGCCAGCAGGTCTGGGGGCGCGGGCTATAATTCACCCCTCCACTTT. This chain links TRBV7-2 with TRBJ1-6, with TRBD1 as a possible D gene (6 bases). The CDR3 is 16 amino acids. Germline assignment: CDR1 SGHTA and CDR2 FQGNSA. The V and J ends lost 6 bases and 3 bases respectively, with 15 bases between them.

This clone showed up just a few times. The V call is TRBV7-3, the J call TRBJ2-3, with TRBD2 identical over 9 bases. CDR1 and CDR2 (germline): SGHTA, FQGTGA. This CDR3 spans 13 amino acids. The ends lost 8 bases at V and 6 bases at J; junction bases unmatched: 6. The DNA of the CDR3 is TGTGCCAGCTCTAGCGGGGTCACTGATACGCAGTATTTT. Its protein is CASSSGVTDTQYF.

The chain is built from TRBV7-9 and TRBJ1-1; no firm D call. Germline assignment: CDR1 SEHNR and CDR2 FQNEAQ (reference sequence). The CDR3 length is 11 residues. Trimming removed 4 bases from V and 7 bases from J, with 7 bases in between. In DNA form, the CDR3 reads TGTGCCAGCAGCTGGAGTAATGAAGCTTTCTTT. Translating it yields CASSWSNEAFF.

The V and J genes are TRBV28 and TRBJ2-4, with TRBD2 identical over 10 bases. Trimming cost V 5 bases and J 7 bases; bases outside gene matches: 8. The CDR3 covers 15 residues. Germline CDR1 MDHEN, CDR2 SYDVKM. The CDR3 sequence: CASSPPGLANNIQYF. The CDR3 bases are TGTGCCAGCAGTCCACCGGGACTAGCGAATAACATTCAGTACTTC.

The rearrangement uses TRBV24-1 and TRBJ2-7; TRBD2 agrees at 14 bases. Germline V gives CDR1 KGHDR, CDR2 SFDVKD. The J segment lost 4 bases and the V segment lost 7 bases, leaving 5 bases of the junction unmatched. CDR3 length: 15 amino acids. CDR3 coding DNA: TGTGCCACCAGCGTGGGACTAGCGGGAGTATACGAGCAGTACTTC. Amino acid sequence: CATSVGLAGVYEQYF.

In its sample, this clone was seen once. This chain links TRBV6-2 or TRBV6-3 with TRBJ2-1; possibly TRBD2 for D (7 bases). Germline V gene sequence: CDR1 MNHEY, CDR2 SVGEGT. The CDR3 is 16 residues long. With 5 bases removed from V and 2 bases from J, the gap between germline ends came to 16 bases. CDR3 coding DNA: TGTGCCAGCAGTCTCTCCAAGGGGGGGACCTACAATGAGCAGTTCTTC. Its translation: CASSLSKGGTYNEQFF.

The chain recombines TRBV3-1 (or the pseudogene TRBV3-2) with TRBJ1-2; D call uncertain. CDR1 is LGHDT and CDR2 is YNNKEL in the germline V gene (reference sequence). CDR3 length: 12 amino acids. V dropped 2 bases and J dropped 4 bases, with 5 bases sitting between them. Here the CDR3 DNA reads TGTGCCAGCAGCCAACTCAGCTATGGCTACACCTTC. This translates into CASSQLSYGYTF.

This CDR3 is CASSPYRTGFTTGELFF. The CDR3 DNA reads TGTGCCAGCAGCCCGTATAGGACAGGGTTTACGACCGGGGAGCTGTTTTTT. The V gene is TRBV7-9, the J gene TRBJ2-2; 8 bases align to TRBD1. The CDR3 is made up of 17 amino acids. The trim removed 5 bases at V and 5 bases at J, leaving 13 bases unmatched. Germline V CDR1 and CDR2: SEHNR, FQNEAQ (reference sequence).

This clone showed up just once. The J gene is TRBJ2-7, the V gene TRBV27; 10 nucleotides align to TRBD1. In germline, CDR1 is MNHEY, CDR2 SMNVEV (reference sequence). J gave up 5 bases and V 7 bases, and 11 bases lay outside the gene matches. CDR3 length: 15 amino acids. CDR3 bases: TGTGCCAGCACTTCTACTGGGACAGGGGAACACGAGCAGTACTTC. Encoded protein: CASTSTGTGEHEQYF.